This T cell receptor beta chain was retrieved from a study of shared clonotypes between healthy human individuals. The CDR3 is 13 residues long. Germline V gene sequence: CDR1 SGHTA, CDR2 FQGNSA. Trimming shortened V by 1 base and J by 4 bases, and 8 bases separated the two germline ends. Note on this clone: This CDR3 is also generated by other DNA sequences in the sample.

The method was immunoSEQ multiplex PCR; TCRdb's version includes in-frame clones alone and lacks a portion of them. The table shows approximately 1.1 million clones, with around 82% occurring only once. The V gene is TRBV7-2, the J gene TRBJ2-7, with a tentative D call TRBD1 (5 bases). The clonotype was recovered from a man aged 18 to 30 in good health. Some clones in this sample may be carry-over from other donors' samples. Material: memory CD4+ T cells from PBMCs. Specified subset: CD45RA-negative fraction. CDR3 amino acids: CASSLGAGYEQYF. In DNA, the CDR3 is TGTGCCAGCAGCTTAGGGGCAGGGTACGAGCAGTACTTC.